Sequencing of this TCR beta chain was carried out in a study of T cell changes during pregnancy in multiple sclerosis. CDR1 is MNHEY, CDR2 SMNVEV, per germline (reference sequence). The CDR3 is made up of 19 amino acids. Trimming took off 3 bases at V and 3 bases at J, with 24 bases between the two ends. The protocol was immunoSEQ multiplex PCR, while the TCRdb copy is restricted to in-frame clones and leaves out a portion. The sample includes about 100,000 clones, 94% of them seen just once. Source: peripheral blood, taken before pregnancy. This sequence was found in a female donor with multiple sclerosis, enrolled in a pregnancy study. This chain connects TRBV27 to TRBJ1-5; D is uncertain. The CDR3 loop reads CASSFMSGGPEGSNQPQHF. Written as DNA, the CDR3 is TGTGCCAGCAGTTTTATGTCCGGCGGGCCTGAAGGGTCCAATCAGCCCCAGCATTTT.